The TCR beta chain described here comes from a study of OX40 agonist ivuxolimab in advanced cancers. Study-level points and caveats: Clonal expansion was seen in CD4+ and CD8+ blood T cells by week 6 at 0.1 to 3.0 mg/kg. Some nonresponders also had low normalized T-cell clonal expansion. Expanded clones were, on average, more numerous in CD8+ T cells than in CD4+.

Worth noting for this clone: Its antigen is still unknown.

The V gene end was trimmed by 1 base and the J gene end by 2 bases; junction bases not matched to a gene: 5. Germline lookup yields CDR1 KGHSH and CDR2 LQKENI. The CDR3 consists of 18 residues. Repertoires were generated with immunoSEQ multiplex PCR, while TCRdb's copy carries only in-frame clones and drops some. Counted here are more than 25,000 clones, roughly three quarters occurring once; the ten biggest clones make up around 31%. The rearrangement links TRBV18 to TRBJ2-3; TRBD2 matches at 14 bases. This TCR was recovered from an adult with an advanced solid tumor such as melanoma, head and neck, liver or kidney cancer. The sequencing used CD4+ or CD8+ T cells sorted from blood, collected in a trial of the OX40 agonist ivuxolimab. CDR3 in amino acids: CASSPRGLAGELTDTQYF. The CDR3, as DNA: TGTGCCAGCTCACCACGGGGACTAGCGGGGGAGCTCACAGATACGCAGTATTTT.